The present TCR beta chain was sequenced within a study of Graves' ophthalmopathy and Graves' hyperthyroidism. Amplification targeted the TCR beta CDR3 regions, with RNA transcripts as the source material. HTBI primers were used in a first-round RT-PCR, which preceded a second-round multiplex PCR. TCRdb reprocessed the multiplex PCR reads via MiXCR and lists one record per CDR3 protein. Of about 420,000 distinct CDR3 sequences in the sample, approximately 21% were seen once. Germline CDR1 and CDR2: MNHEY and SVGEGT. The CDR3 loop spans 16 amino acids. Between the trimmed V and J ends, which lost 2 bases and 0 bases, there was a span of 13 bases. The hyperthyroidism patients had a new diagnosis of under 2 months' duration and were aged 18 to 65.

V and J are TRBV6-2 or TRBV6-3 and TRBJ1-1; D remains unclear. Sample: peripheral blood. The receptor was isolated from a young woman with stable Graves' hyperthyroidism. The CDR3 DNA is TGTGCCAGCAGTTACGACCGGGGTTGGGTGAACACTGAAGCTTTCTTT. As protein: CASSYDRGWVNTEAFF.